This entry is about one TCR beta chain. This specimen belongs to a study of blood T cell repertoires in COVID-19. For the study at large: Acute and convalescent COVID-19 specimens originated in the United States, Italy and Spain. From T cells, B-cell-depleted T cells, or PBMCs came the material, which was cDNA or gDNA.

Original handling: Counts of nucleated cells, estimated from reference gene primer amplification, were obtained. This table comes from immunoSEQ multiplex PCR, and its TCRdb copy is limited to in-frame clones, with some not included. V and J calls and clone size are as listed in that table; D and trimming were resolved from the DNA. The sample lists more than 85,000 clones; approximately 84% were seen once. CDR1 and CDR2 (germline): LNHDA, SQIVND (reference sequence). The CDR3 consists of 14 residues. The trim removed 5 bases at V and 1 base at J, leaving 4 bases unmatched. The source of this sequence is a woman in her sixties with acute or convalescent COVID-19. The sequenced sample was peripheral blood. The chain employs TRBV19 and TRBJ2-7; 8 bases fit TRBD2. The CDR3 DNA reads as TGTGCCAGTAGTGCCACTAGCGGATCCTACGAGCAGTACTTC. This codes for CASSATSGSYEQYF.